These 18 T cell receptor beta chains were sequenced from one sample in a study of shared clonotypes between healthy human individuals. Sequenced by immunoSEQ multiplex PCR; TCRdb stores in-frame clones only, minus some. The sample includes about 2.4 million clones, roughly 93% of them seen just once. Input material: naive CD4+ T cells from PBMCs. Subset specified: CD45RA+ positively selected. Receptor source: a man aged 18 to 30 in good health. Some clones in this sample may be carry-over from other donors' samples.

CDR3 bases: TGTGCCAGTAGCGACAGGGGGCCTCGCTACGAGCAGTACTTC. Translation gives CASSDRGPRYEQYF. The J gene is TRBJ2-7, the V gene TRBV19; 10 bases fit TRBD1. V dropped 6 bases and J dropped 3; count of bases not matched to a gene: 5. Germline assignment: CDR1 LNHDA and CDR2 SQIVND (reference sequence). The CDR3 spans 14 residues.

Of note for this clone: The sample holds other DNA sequences that translate to the same CDR3. This chain links TRBV27 with TRBJ1-5; D is unclear. CDR1 is MNHEY and CDR2 is SMNVEV in the germline V gene (reference sequence). This CDR3 spans 12 amino acids. The V end was cut by 4 bases, the J end by 7 bases, with 8 bases between. Here the CDR3 reads CASSSLGQPQHF. The DNA of the CDR3 is TGTGCCAGCAGTTCATTAGGGCAGCCCCAGCATTTT.

Remarks on this clone: Other nucleotide sequences from this sample produce the same CDR3. The chain links TRBV28 to TRBJ2-7; 8 nucleotides line up with TRBD2. CDR3 length: 14 residues. V shed 4 bases, J shed 2 bases, and the junction held 4 bases outside the gene matches. Per germline, CDR1 MDHEN and CDR2 SYDVKM. The CDR3 bases are TGTGCCAGCAGTTCGGGCGGGGGGACCTACGAGCAGTACTTC. This encodes CASSSGGGTYEQYF.

The chain recombines TRBV29-1 with TRBJ2-7; 8 bases agree with TRBD1. The CDR3 covers 14 residues. Trimming at V came to 1 base and at J to 5 bases, leaving 7 bases not matched to a gene. CDR1 is SQVTM, CDR2 ANQGSEA, per germline. The CDR3 reads CSVEAGPGGHEQYF. CDR3 in DNA: TGCAGCGTTGAAGCGGGACCAGGGGGCCACGAGCAGTACTTC.

The chain is built from TRBV11-3 and TRBJ2-7, with 7 bases aligning to TRBD1. The germline V gene has CDR1 SGHNT and CDR2 YENEEA. Unmatched junction bases numbered 14, after V lost 3 bases and J lost 0 bases. The CDR3 length is 18 residues. CDR3 sequence (DNA): TGTGCCAGCAGCTTCTCCATAGAGATAGGACAGGACTCCTACGAGCAGTACTTC. This gives the protein CASSFSIEIGQDSYEQYF.

The genes are TRBV25-1 and TRBJ2-1; a possible D gene is TRBD1 (6 bases). Between the trimmed V and J ends, which lost 2 bases and 0 bases, there was a span of 17 bases. The CDR3 loop spans 18 amino acids. Per germline, CDR1 MGHDK and CDR2 SYGVNS. The CDR3 sequence: CASSEVNGRTASYNEQFF. CDR3 DNA: TGTGCCAGCAGTGAAGTCAATGGCCGGACAGCCTCCTACAATGAGCAGTTCTTC.

The rearrangement links TRBV29-1 to TRBJ2-5; weak D call: TRBD1 (6 bases). Gene TRBJ2-7 matches the end of the DNA better, so the J call may be wrong. Per the germline V gene, CDR1 is SQVTM and CDR2 is ANQGSEA. The CDR3 is 15 amino acids. CDR3 in amino acids: CSVEVGGRGNYEQYF. Written as DNA, the CDR3 is TGCAGCGTTGAAGTAGGGGGTAGGGGGAACTACGAGCAGTACTTC.

The V call is TRBV6-5, the J call TRBJ2-7, with 12 positions matching TRBD2. Germline lookup yields CDR1 MNHEY and CDR2 SVGAGI. V gave up 4 bases and J gave up 6 bases; unmatched junction bases: 4. This CDR3 is built from 14 residues. In nucleotides, the CDR3 is TGTGCCAGCAGTTTCGGACTAGCGGGACGCGAGCAGTACTTC. This codes for CASSFGLAGREQYF.

The chain is built from TRBV5-1 and TRBJ2-2; 10 bases align to TRBD2. There are 23 residues in the CDR3. The V segment lost 0 bases and the J segment 0 bases; nucleotides outside the gene matches: 20. Germline CDR1 and CDR2: SGHRS and YFSETQ. CDR3 in amino acids: CASSLGFLGLAGDSTTNTGELFF. CDR3 nucleotide sequence: TGCGCCAGCAGCTTGGGATTTTTAGGCCTAGCGGGAGACTCCACCACGAACACCGGGGAGCTGTTTTTT.

This chain uses TRBV6-5 with TRBJ2-7, with a possible D match to TRBD2 (5 bases). The CDR3 sequence is 13 residues long. Germline CDR1 MNHEY, CDR2 SVGAGI. V lost 6 bases, J lost 3 bases, and 12 bases lay in between. The CDR3 DNA is TGTGCCAGCAGAGCGGTGGGAAACTACGAGCAGTACTTC. Protein sequence: CASRAVGNYEQYF.

The chain couples TRBV28 to TRBJ1-5; D call uncertain. Trimming pared 1 base from V and 0 bases from J, leaving 7 bases between. The CDR3 extends over 15 amino acids. CDR1 is MDHEN, CDR2 SYDVKM, per germline. As DNA, the CDR3 is TGTGCCAGCAGTTTATCGCAGTATAGCAATCAGCCCCAGCATTTT. This gives the protein CASSLSQYSNQPQHF.

The chain joins TRBV6-1 to TRBJ1-1, with TRBD1 identical over 10 bases. This CDR3 has 15 amino acids. Germline V gene lookup returns CDR1 MNHNS and CDR2 SASEGT. V gave up 3 bases and J gave up 8 bases; unmatched junction bases: 9. The DNA for the CDR3 is TGTGCCAGCAGTGAGGGGAAGACAGGGGGCATGGAAGCTTTCTTT. Translated: CASSEGKTGGMEAFF.

The chain is built from TRBV5-1 and TRBJ2-1; D tentatively reads TRBD1 or TRBD2 (6 bases each). Trimming cost V 5 bases and J 2 bases, with 17 bases left between them. CDR1 and CDR2 from the germline V gene are SGHRS and YFSETQ. This CDR3 spans 16 amino acids. Here the CDR3 reads CASRQTGAGPYNEQFF. The CDR3 nucleotides are TGCGCCAGCAGACAGACGGGGGCAGGGCCCTACAATGAGCAGTTCTTC. Full variable domain (remainder filled in from reference TRBV5-1 and TRBJ2-1): KAGVTQTPRYLIKTRGQQVTLSCSPISGHRSVSWYQQTPGQGLQFLFEYFSETQRNKGNFPGRFSGRQFSNSRSEMNVSTLELGDSALYLCASRQTGAGPYNEQFFGPGTRLTVL.

CDR3 in amino acids: CAWRPGWDEQYF. The CDR3 DNA is TGTGCCTGGAGACCGGGTTGGGACGAGCAGTACTTC. The chain joins TRBV30 to TRBJ2-7; D gene unclear. In germline, CDR1 is GTSNPN, CDR2 SVGIG (reference sequence). The length of the CDR3 is 12 residues. Trimming stripped 3 bases from V and 5 bases from J, with 11 bases between.

V and J are TRBV18 and TRBJ1-2, with D uncertain. The CDR3 has 12 amino acids. Germline loops: CDR1 KGHSH, CDR2 LQKENI. V lost 4 bases and J lost 6, with 9 bases in between. The CDR3 here is CASSRNWDGYTF. CDR3 DNA sequence: TGTGCCAGCTCACGAAATTGGGATGGCTACACCTTC.

The genes are TRBV28 and TRBJ2-5, with 8 bases identical to TRBD1. CDR3 length equals 15 residues. Germline V gene lookup returns CDR1 MDHEN and CDR2 SYDVKM. V was pared by 7 bases and J by 5 bases, with 12 bases of the junction left unmatched. The CDR3 DNA reads as TGTGCCAGCAAAACTCGTTCAGGGGGCGTGGAGACCCAGTACTTC. This translates into CASKTRSGGVETQYF. Filled out from reference TRBV28 and TRBJ2-5, the complete variable domain reads DVKVTQSSRYLVKRTGEKVFLECVQDMDHENMFWYRQDPGLGLRLIYFSYDVKMKEKGDIPEGYSVSREKKERFSLILESASTNQTSMYLCASKTRSGGVETQYFGPGTRLLVL.

As to this clone: This specimen includes other DNA sequences encoding the same CDR3. This chain links TRBV2 with TRBJ2-5, with a tentative D call TRBD2 (5 bases). The CDR3 covers 11 residues. Germline V gene sequence: CDR1 SNHLY, CDR2 FYNNEI. Between the trimmed V and J ends, which lost 7 bases and 3 bases, there was a span of 6 bases. The CDR3 DNA reads as TGTGCCAGCACCGGGGAAGAGACCCAGTACTTC. Translated, it gives CASTGEETQYF.

The count of this clone is one. The V gene is TRBV19, the J gene TRBJ2-1, with D possibly called TRBD1 or TRBD2 (5 bases each). Germline V lookup: CDR1 LNHDA, CDR2 SQIVND (reference sequence). The CDR3 covers 14 residues. The V and J ends lost 10 bases and 2 bases respectively, with 15 bases between them. CDR3 in amino acids: CATAGTQAYNEQFF. DNA of the CDR3: TGTGCCACCGCCGGGACCCAGGCCTACAATGAGCAGTTCTTC.